A single sample is the source of the 14 T cell receptor beta chains below, sequenced in a study of blood T cells in healthy people across ages. It was with a sample-barcoded 5' primer and a J-beta primer mix that a second PCR of roughly 7 to 12 cycles was run. TCRdb used MiXCR to reprocess the 5' RACE reads, holding one entry per CDR3 protein. Of about 780,000 distinct CDR3 sequences in the sample, 46% were seen once. Specimen: blood. Every receptor here comes from an elderly man in good health.

This chain's CDR3 is CAISESTDAQPSLYF. CDR3 bases: TGTGCCATCAGTGAGTCGACGGACGCCCAACCGAGCCTGTACTTC. The gene calls are TRBV10-3 and TRBJ2-5; the D is unclear. From germline, CDR1 is ENHRY and CDR2 SYGVKD. The CDR3 length is 15 residues. V shed 0 bases and J shed 13 bases, with 21 bases lying between them.

V usage is TRBV2 and J usage is TRBJ2-6; D possibly corresponds to TRBD1 (6 bases). Trimming removed 9 bases from V and 0 bases from J, with 15 bases in between. This CDR3 is built from 16 residues. The germline CDR1 and CDR2 sequences are SNHLY and FYNNEI. DNA for the CDR3: TGTGCCAGAACCGGACAGCCCCCCTCTGGGGCCAACGTCCTGACTTTC. Amino acid sequence: CARTGQPPSGANVLTF.

The chain is built from TRBV20-1 and TRBJ2-1; 7 bases fit TRBD2. The V gene end was trimmed by 0 bases and the J gene end by 10 bases; junction bases not matched to a gene: 12. The CDR3 contains 15 residues. The germline V gene has CDR1 DFQATT and CDR2 SNEGSKA (reference sequence). Here the CDR3 DNA reads TGCAGTGCTAGAGACAAACGGAACGGGAGGTTGGAGCAGTTCTTC. This sequence encodes CSARDKRNGRLEQFF.

For the CDR3, the DNA is TGTGCCAGCAGTCCGCTCCCCCGGGACGGAGATACGCAGTATTTT. This gives the protein CASSPLPRDGDTQYF. The rearrangement uses TRBV27 and TRBJ2-3; D possibly uses TRBD1 or TRBD2 (5 bases each). V dropped 5 bases and J dropped 5 bases, with 17 bases sitting between them. This CDR3 contains 15 residues. CDR1 and CDR2 (germline): MNHEY, SMNVEV (reference sequence).

This chain links TRBV20-1 with TRBJ2-1, with a possible D match to TRBD2 (5 bases). Germline lookup yields CDR1 DFQATT and CDR2 SNEGSKA (reference sequence). The V gene lost 4 bases and the J gene lost 9 bases, with 16 bases spanning the gap. The CDR3 spans 13 residues. The CDR3 coding sequence is TGCAGTGCTACCCCGAGGGAGCTGGGTGAGCAGTTCTTC. As protein: CSATPRELGEQFF.

The chain combines TRBV5-1 with TRBJ1-4, with D perhaps TRBD1 (5 bases). Deletions cut 1 base from V and 4 bases from J, with 14 bases between. The germline V gene has CDR1 SGHRS and CDR2 YFSETQ. The CDR3 has 16 residues. In nucleotides, the CDR3 is TGCGCCAGCAGCTTGAAATCGGCAGGGAATAATGAAAAACTGTTTTTT. This codes for CASSLKSAGNNEKLFF.

V gene TRBV20-1 combines with J gene TRBJ2-5; no reliable D call. The CDR3 runs to 11 residues. The V end lost 1 base, the J end lost 11 bases, and 11 bases lay between the germline ends. Germline values: CDR1 DFQATT, CDR2 SNEGSKA (reference sequence). CDR3 amino acids: CSARAGREQYF. CDR3 coding DNA: TGCAGTGCTAGAGCGGGCAGAGAGCAGTACTTC.

The chain recombines TRBV5-1 with TRBJ2-3; possible D gene TRBD2, 6 bases. Deletions cut 6 bases from V and 2 bases from J, with 22 bases between. Germline V CDR1 and CDR2: SGHRS, YFSETQ. CDR3 length: 17 residues. In DNA form, the CDR3 reads TGCGCCAGCACCCCCATGGGGCGGGACGGTTACACAGATACGCAGTATTTT. Its protein is CASTPMGRDGYTDTQYF.

Ten or more counts support this clonotype. The chain uses TRBV6-5 and TRBJ1-1; 9 bases match TRBD1. V was clipped by 6 bases and J by 4 bases; unmatched bases: 3. Per germline, CDR1 MNHEY and CDR2 SVGAGI. The CDR3 loop spans 13 amino acids. CDR3 in DNA: TGTGCCAGCAGGCCACAGGGGGCCACTGAAGCTTTCTTT. It specifies CASRPQGATEAFF.

This chain connects TRBV16 to TRBJ1-1, with 9 bases matching TRBD1. CDR1 and CDR2 from the germline V gene are KGHSY and FQNENV. V dropped 2 bases and J dropped 5; count of bases not matched to a gene: 0. This CDR3 is built from 13 residues. For the CDR3, the DNA is TGTGCCAGCAGCCAAGACAGGGGGACTGAAGCTTTCTTT. It translates to CASSQDRGTEAFF.

V is TRBV29-1 and J is TRBJ2-7; D tentatively fits TRBD1 or TRBD2 (5 bases each). Germline V gene lookup returns CDR1 SQVTM and CDR2 ANQGSEA. With 4 bases removed from V and 0 bases from J, the gap between germline ends came to 10 bases. This CDR3 is 13 amino acids long. CDR3 amino acids: CSVVGDGSYEQYF. CDR3 nucleotides: TGCAGCGTTGTTGGGGACGGCTCCTACGAGCAGTACTTC.

The J gene is TRBJ2-1, the V gene TRBV2, with TRBD2 identical over 12 bases. Near its end, the DNA agrees better with TRBJ2-7, so the J call may be wrong. The CDR3 runs to 18 residues. From germline, CDR1 is SNHLY and CDR2 FYNNEI. CDR3 sequence (DNA): TGTGCCAGCAGTCATGGACTAGCGGGAACGAGCTCCTACAATGAGCAGTACTTC. It is translated as CASSHGLAGTSSYNEQYF.

This clonotype has a single count. The chain joins TRBV25-1 to TRBJ2-5, with 8 bases lining up with TRBD2. CDR3 size: 17 residues. Germline loops: CDR1 MGHDK, CDR2 SYGVNS. The V and J ends lost 5 bases and 1 base, in that order; junction bases with no gene match: 12. The CDR3 reads CASSPRTSTTGQETQYF. CDR3 in DNA: TGTGCCAGCAGTCCGCGGACTAGCACTACCGGCCAAGAGACCCAGTACTTC.

This clonotype was counted ten times or more. The chain combines TRBV9 with TRBJ2-1; D is tentatively TRBD1 or TRBD2 (6 bases each). This CDR3 has 17 amino acids. With 4 bases removed from V and 7 bases from J, the gap between germline ends came to 24 bases. CDR1 SGDLS and CDR2 YYNGEE come from the germline V gene. In DNA form, the CDR3 reads TGTGCCAGCAGCAAAAACTTCGGGACTCAGGGGCGTAATGAGCAGTTCTTC. Translated: CASSKNFGTQGRNEQFF.